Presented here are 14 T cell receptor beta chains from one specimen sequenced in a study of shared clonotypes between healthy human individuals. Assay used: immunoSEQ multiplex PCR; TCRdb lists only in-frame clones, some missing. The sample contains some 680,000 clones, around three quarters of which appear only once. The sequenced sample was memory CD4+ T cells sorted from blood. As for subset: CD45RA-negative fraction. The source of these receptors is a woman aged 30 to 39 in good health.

The CDR3 DNA is TGTGCCAGCAGTTTTAAAGGGCCCTCCTACGAGCAGTACTTC. Encoded protein: CASSFKGPSYEQYF. This chain joins TRBV27 and TRBJ2-7; the D is unclear. Trimming cost V 3 bases and J 0 bases, with 9 bases left between them. The CDR3 contains 14 residues. Per germline, CDR1 MNHEY and CDR2 SMNVEV (reference sequence).

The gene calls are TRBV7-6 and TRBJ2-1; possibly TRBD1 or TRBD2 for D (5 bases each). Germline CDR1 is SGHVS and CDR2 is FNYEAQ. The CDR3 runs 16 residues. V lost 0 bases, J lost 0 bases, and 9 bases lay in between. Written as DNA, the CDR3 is TGTGCCAGCAGCTTAGCGGCAGGGAGCTCCTACAATGAGCAGTTCTTC. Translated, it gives CASSLAAGSSYNEQFF.

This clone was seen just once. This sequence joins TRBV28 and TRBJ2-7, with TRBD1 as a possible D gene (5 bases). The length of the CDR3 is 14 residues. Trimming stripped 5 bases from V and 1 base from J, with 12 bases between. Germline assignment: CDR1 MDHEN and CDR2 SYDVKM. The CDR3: CASSPTRQSYEQYF. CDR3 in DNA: TGTGCCAGCAGTCCCACCCGACAGTCCTACGAGCAGTACTTC.

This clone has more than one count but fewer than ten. This chain's CDR3 is CSVEFSGSTGELFF. The CDR3 DNA sequence: TGCAGCGTTGAATTTAGCGGGAGCACCGGGGAGCTGTTTTTT. This chain links TRBV29-1 with TRBJ2-2; TRBD2 aligns across 9 bases. The V gene's germline CDR1 is SQVTM and CDR2 ANQGSEA. The J segment lost 4 bases and the V segment lost 2 bases, leaving 2 bases of the junction unmatched. This CDR3 contains 14 residues.

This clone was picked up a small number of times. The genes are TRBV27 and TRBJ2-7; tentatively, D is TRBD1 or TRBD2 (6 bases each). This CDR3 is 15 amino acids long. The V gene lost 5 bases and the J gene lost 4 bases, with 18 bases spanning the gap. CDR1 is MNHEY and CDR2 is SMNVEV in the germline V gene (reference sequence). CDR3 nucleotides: TGTGCCAGCAGTCCAAGGGGGGTTAACGGGTACGAGCAGTACTTC. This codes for CASSPRGVNGYEQYF.

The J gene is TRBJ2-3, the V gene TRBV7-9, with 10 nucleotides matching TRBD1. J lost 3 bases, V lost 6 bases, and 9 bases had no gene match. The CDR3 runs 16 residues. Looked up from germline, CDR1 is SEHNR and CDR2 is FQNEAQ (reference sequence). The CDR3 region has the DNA TGTGCCAGCAGGTCAGCGAGGACAGGGGGTACAGATACGCAGTATTTT. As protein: CASRSARTGGTDTQYF. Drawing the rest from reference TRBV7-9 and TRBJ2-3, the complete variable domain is DTGVSQNPRHKITKRGQNVTFRCDPISEHNRLYWYRQTLGQGPEFLTYFQNEAQLEKSRLLSDRFSAERPKGSFSTLEIQRTEQGDSAMYLCASRSARTGGTDTQYFGPGTRLTVL.

Here the CDR3 DNA reads TGTGCCAGCAGTCAACAGGGGACCCATGGCTACACCTTC. Its translation: CASSQQGTHGYTF. The chain has TRBV27 and TRBJ1-2; TRBD1 matches 7 bases. The trim removed 5 bases at V and 6 bases at J, leaving 6 bases unmatched. This CDR3 spans 13 amino acids. Germline CDR1 and CDR2: MNHEY and SMNVEV (reference sequence).

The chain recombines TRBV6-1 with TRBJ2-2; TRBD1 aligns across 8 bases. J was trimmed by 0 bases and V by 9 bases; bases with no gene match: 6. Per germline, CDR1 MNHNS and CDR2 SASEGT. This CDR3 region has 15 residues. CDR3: CASIRGQANTGELFF. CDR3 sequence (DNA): TGTGCCAGTATCAGGGGACAGGCGAACACCGGGGAGCTGTTTTTT.

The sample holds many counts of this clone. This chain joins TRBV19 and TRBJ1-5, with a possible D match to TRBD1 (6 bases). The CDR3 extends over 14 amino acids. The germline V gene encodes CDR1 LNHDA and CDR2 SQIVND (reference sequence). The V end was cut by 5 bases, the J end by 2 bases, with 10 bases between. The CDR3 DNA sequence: TGTGCCAGTAGTCAACAGGGAGGCAATCAGCCCCAGCATTTT. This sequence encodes CASSQQGGNQPQHF.

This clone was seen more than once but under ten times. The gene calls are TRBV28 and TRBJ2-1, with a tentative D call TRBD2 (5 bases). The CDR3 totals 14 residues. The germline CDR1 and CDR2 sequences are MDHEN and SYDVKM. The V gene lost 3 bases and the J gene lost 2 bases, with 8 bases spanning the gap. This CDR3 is CASSFGNTYNEQFF. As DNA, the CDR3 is TGTGCCAGCAGTTTCGGGAACACCTACAATGAGCAGTTCTTC.

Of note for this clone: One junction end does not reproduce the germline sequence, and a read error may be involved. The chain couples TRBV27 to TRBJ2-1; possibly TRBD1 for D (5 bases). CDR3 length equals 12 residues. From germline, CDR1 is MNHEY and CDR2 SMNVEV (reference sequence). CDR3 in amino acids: CASSLNRQGWIF. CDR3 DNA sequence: TGTGCCAGCAGTTTAAATCGCCAGGGCTGGATCTTC.

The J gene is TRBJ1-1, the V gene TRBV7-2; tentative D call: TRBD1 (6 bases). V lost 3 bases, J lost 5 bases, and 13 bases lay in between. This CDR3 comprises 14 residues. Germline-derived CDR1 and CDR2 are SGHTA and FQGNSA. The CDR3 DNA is TGTGCCAGCAGCTTCCTACAGGGACGGACTGAAGCTTTCTTT. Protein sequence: CASSFLQGRTEAFF.

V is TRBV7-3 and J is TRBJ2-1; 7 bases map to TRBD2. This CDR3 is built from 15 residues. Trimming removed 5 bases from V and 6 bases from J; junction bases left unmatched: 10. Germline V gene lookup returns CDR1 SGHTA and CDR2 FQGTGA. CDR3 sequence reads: CASSPAGLAVNEQFF. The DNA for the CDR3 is TGTGCCAGCAGCCCCGCCGGGCTAGCGGTCAATGAGCAGTTCTTC. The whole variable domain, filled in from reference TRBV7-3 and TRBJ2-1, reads GAGVSQTPSNKVTEKGKYVELRCDPISGHTALYWYRQSLGQGPEFLIYFQGTGAADDSGLPNDRFFAVRPEGSVSTLKIQRTERGDSAVYLCASSPAGLAVNEQFFGPGTRLTVL.

In DNA, the CDR3 is TGTGCCAGCAGCTTAGGGGGTATAAATGAGCAGTTCTTC. Translating it yields CASSLGGINEQFF. The V call is TRBV11-2, the J call TRBJ2-1, with D unresolved. V was cut by 1 base and J by 7 bases, with 8 bases left in between. In germline, CDR1 is SGHAT, CDR2 FQNNGV. The CDR3 consists of 13 residues.